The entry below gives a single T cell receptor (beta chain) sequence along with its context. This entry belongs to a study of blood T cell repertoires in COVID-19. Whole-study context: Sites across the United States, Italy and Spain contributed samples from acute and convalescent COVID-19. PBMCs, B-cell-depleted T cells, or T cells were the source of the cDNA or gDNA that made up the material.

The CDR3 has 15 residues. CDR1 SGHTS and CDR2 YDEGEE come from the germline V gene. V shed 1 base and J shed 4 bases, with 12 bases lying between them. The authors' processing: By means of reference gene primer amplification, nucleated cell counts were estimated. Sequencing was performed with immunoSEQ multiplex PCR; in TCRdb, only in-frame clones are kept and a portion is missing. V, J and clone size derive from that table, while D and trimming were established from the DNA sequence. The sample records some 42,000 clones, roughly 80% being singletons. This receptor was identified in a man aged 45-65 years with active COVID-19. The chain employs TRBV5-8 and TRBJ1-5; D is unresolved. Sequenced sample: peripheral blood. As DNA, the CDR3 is TGTGCCAGCAGCTTGTATGGACGGGGAAATCAGCCCCAGCATTTT. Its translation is CASSLYGRGNQPQHF.